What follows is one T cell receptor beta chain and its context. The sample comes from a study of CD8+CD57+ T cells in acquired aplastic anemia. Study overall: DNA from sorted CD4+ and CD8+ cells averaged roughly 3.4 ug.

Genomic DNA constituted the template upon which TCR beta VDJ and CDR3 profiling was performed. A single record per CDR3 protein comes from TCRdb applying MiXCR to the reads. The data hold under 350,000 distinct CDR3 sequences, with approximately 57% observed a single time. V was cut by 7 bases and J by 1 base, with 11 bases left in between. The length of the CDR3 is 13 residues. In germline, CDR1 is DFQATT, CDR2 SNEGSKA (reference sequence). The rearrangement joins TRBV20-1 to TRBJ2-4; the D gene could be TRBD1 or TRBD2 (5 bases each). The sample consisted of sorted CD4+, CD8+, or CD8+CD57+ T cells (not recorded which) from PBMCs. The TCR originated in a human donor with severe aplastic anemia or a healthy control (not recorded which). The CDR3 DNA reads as TGCAGTGGAGGGGTTGAGGCCAAAAACATTCAGTACTTC. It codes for CSGGVEAKNIQYF.